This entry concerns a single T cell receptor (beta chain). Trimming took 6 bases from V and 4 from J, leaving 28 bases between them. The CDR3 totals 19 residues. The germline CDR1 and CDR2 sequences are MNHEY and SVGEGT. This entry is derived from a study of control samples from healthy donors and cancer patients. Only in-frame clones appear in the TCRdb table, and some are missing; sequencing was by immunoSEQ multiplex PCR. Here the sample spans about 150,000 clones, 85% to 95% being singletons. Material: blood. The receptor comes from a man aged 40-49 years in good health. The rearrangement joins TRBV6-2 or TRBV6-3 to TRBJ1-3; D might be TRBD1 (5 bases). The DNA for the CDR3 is TGTGCCAGCAGGCCTACCGTAGGGGACTCCGGATCTCGCGGAAACACCATATATTTT. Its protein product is CASRPTVGDSGSRGNTIYF.